The clone carrying this T cell receptor beta chain was observed a few times. These data originate in a study of T cells in Graves' hyperthyroidism and ophthalmopathy. Amplification yielded TCR beta CDR3 regions, with RNA transcripts as the source. Initially, a first-round RT-PCR of the TCR CDR3 employed the HTBI primer set. TCRdb re-analysed the multiplex PCR reads in MiXCR, keeping a single row per CDR3 protein. This table has 500,000 to 650,000 distinct CDR3 sequences, approximately 15% appearing once. Unmatched junction bases numbered 19, after V lost 3 bases and J lost 1 base. Germline-derived CDR1 and CDR2 are MNHEY and SVGAGI. The CDR3 is 21 amino acids. Isolation of PBMCs was performed on about 9.9 ml fresh peripheral blood.

The chain employs TRBV6-5 and TRBJ2-1, with 9 positions matching TRBD2. The sequenced material came from blood. This clonotype originated in a woman aged 45-65 years with Graves' ophthalmopathy. The CDR3 DNA sequence: TGTGCCAGCAGTTATACAAAACCCTTAGCGGGAGTCAAGGGGTCCTACAATGAGCAGTTCTTC. It translates to CASSYTKPLAGVKGSYNEQFF.